One TCR beta chain is described in this entry. Both 60 Vbeta primers and 13 Jbeta primers went into the PCR. Using immunoSEQ multiplex PCR, the repertoire was profiled, and TCRdb retains in-frame clones only, with some absent. The data hold about 200,000 clones, with less than 85% observed a single time. The entry originates in a study of cytomegalovirus exposure and HLA in healthy donors. The CDR3 is made up of 15 amino acids. With 2 bases removed from V and 4 bases from J, the gap between germline ends came to 13 bases. The germline gives CDR1 KGHSH, CDR2 LQKENI. V and J are TRBV18 and TRBJ2-3; D gene ambiguous. The sample comprised PBMCs. The origin of this receptor is a young man in good health and CMV-seronegative. The CDR3 spells CASSPGTGRADTQYF. DNA for the CDR3: TGTGCCAGCTCACCAGGAACTGGCCGGGCAGATACGCAGTATTTT.